This TCR beta chain was identified during a study of esophageal squamous cell carcinoma under preoperative chemotherapy. Study-level background: TCR repertoires were profiled from both peripheral blood T cells and tumor-infiltrating lymphocytes. Findings and limits, study-wide: Paclitaxel-nedaplatin therapy caused immediate, substantial clonotype frequency changes. Peripheral T cells migrating into the tumor appeared to partly supply post-treatment tumor-infiltrating lymphocytes.

On this clonotype: Antigen: not known.

The time point here: before preoperative PTX-NDP chemotherapy. Paclitaxel-nedaplatin chemotherapy was given to patients ahead of their surgery. The CDR3 length is 13 residues. Germline V gene data show CDR1 as SGHNT and CDR2 as YYREEE (reference sequence). One entry per CDR3 protein results from TCRdb running MiXCR on the PCR reads. Here the sample spans roughly 15,000 distinct CDR3 sequences, less than 60% being singletons. The chain joins TRBV5-4 to TRBJ2-1; 8 bases align to TRBD1. The DNA end is a closer match to TRBJ2-7, so the J assignment may be wrong. This material was obtained from a patient given preoperative chemotherapy. The receptor comes from a human donor with esophageal squamous cell carcinoma. The donor label of this sample is uncertain. The CDR3 region has the DNA TGTGCCAGCAGGGCGGACAGGGTCGGTGAGCAGTACTTC. Amino acid sequence: CASRADRVGEQYF.